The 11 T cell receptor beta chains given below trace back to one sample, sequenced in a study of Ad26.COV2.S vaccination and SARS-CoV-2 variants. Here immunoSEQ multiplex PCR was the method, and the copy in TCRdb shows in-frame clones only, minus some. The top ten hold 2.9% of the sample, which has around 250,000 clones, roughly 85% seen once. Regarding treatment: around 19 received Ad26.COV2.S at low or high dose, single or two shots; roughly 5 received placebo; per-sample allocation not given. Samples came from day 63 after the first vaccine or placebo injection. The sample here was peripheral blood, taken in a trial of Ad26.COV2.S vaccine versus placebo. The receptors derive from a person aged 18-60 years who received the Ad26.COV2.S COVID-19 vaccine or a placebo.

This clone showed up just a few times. In nucleotides, the CDR3 is TGTGCCAGCAGCCCACTTGACACCGTCTATGGCTACACCTTC. Translated: CASSPLDTVYGYTF. This chain links TRBV5-4 with TRBJ1-2; no clear D. The CDR3 sequence is 14 residues long. The germline V gene has CDR1 SGHNT and CDR2 YYREEE (reference sequence). V was trimmed by 4 bases and J by 4 bases, leaving 14 bases between them.

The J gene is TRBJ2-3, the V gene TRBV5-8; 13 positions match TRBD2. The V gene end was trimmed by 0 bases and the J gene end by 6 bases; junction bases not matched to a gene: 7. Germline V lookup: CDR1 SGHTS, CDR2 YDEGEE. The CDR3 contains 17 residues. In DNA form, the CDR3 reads TGTGCCAGCAGCTTGGGTCGACTAGCGGGAGGTATGGATACGCAGTATTTT. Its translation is CASSLGRLAGGMDTQYF. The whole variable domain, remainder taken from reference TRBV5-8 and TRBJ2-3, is EAGVTQSPTHLIKTRGQQATLRCSPISGHTSVYWYQQALGLGLQFLLWYDEGEERNRGNFPPRFSGRQFPNYSSELNVNALELEDSALYLCASSLGRLAGGMDTQYFGPGTRLTVL.

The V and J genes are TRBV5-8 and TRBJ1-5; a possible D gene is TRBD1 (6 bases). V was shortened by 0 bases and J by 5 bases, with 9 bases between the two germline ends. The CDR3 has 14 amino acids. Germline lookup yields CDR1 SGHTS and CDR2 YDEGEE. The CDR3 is CASSLAQGYQPQHF. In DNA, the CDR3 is TGTGCCAGCAGCTTGGCACAGGGCTATCAGCCCCAGCATTTT. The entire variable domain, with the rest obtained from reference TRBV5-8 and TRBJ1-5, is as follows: EAGVTQSPTHLIKTRGQQATLRCSPISGHTSVYWYQQALGLGLQFLLWYDEGEERNRGNFPPRFSGRQFPNYSSELNVNALELEDSALYLCASSLAQGYQPQHFGDGTRLSIL.

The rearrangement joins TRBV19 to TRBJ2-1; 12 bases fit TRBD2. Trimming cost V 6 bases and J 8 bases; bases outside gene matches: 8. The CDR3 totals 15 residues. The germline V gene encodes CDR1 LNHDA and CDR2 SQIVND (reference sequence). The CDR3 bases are TGTGCCAGTAGCCTTCTAGCGGGAGGGCCGCATGAGCAGTTCTTC. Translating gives CASSLLAGGPHEQFF.

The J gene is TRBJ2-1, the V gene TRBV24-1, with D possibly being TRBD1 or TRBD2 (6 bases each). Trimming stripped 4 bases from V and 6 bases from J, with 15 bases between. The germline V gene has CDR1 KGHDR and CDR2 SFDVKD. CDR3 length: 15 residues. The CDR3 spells CATSEWRGRGNEQFF. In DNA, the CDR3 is TGTGCCACCAGTGAATGGAGGGGCAGGGGCAATGAGCAGTTCTTC.

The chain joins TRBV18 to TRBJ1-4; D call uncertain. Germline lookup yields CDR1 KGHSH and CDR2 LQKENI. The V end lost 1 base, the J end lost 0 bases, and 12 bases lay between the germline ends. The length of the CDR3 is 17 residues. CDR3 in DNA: TGTGCCAGCTCACCACTTAAGGGATCTTCAACTAATGAAAAACTGTTTTTT. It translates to CASSPLKGSSTNEKLFF.

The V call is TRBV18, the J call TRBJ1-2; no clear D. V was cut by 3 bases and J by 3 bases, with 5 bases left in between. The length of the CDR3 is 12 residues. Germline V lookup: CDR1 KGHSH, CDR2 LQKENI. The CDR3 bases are TGTGCCAGCTCACCGGCAGACTATGGCTACACCTTC. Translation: CASSPADYGYTF.

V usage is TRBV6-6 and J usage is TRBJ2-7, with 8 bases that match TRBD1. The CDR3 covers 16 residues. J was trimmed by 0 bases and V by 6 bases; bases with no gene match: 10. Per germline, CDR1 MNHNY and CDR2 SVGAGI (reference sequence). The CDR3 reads CASRDPGTGVSYEQYV. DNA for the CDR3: TGTGCCAGCAGGGACCCCGGGACAGGAGTCTCCTACGAGCAGTACGTC.

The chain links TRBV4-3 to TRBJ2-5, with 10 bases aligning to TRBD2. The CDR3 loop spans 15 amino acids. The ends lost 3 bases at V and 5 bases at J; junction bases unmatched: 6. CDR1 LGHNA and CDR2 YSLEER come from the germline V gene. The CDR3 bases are TGCGCCAGCAGCCATGGACTAGCGGCCCGGGAGACCCAGTACTTC. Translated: CASSHGLAARETQYF.

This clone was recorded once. The CDR3 sequence: CASSFIAGPNEQFF. CDR3 bases: TGTGCCAGCAGCTTTATAGCGGGTCCCAATGAGCAGTTCTTC. The chain combines TRBV5-6 with TRBJ2-1, with TRBD2 matching 7 bases. There are 14 residues in the CDR3. J lost 6 bases, V lost 2 bases, and 5 bases had no gene match. Per the germline V gene, CDR1 is SGHDT and CDR2 is YYEEEE.

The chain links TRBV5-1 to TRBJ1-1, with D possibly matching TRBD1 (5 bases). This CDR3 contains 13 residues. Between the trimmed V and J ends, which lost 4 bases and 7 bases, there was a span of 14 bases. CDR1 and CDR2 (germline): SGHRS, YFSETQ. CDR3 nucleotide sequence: TGCGCCAGCAGCGTCTCTCAGGGTTATGAAGCTTTCTTT. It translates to CASSVSQGYEAFF.